This T cell receptor (beta chain) is from a study of blood T cells in healthy people across ages. Only a few counts were recorded for this clonotype. Alongside a J-beta primer mix, a sample-barcoded 5' primer served in a second PCR lasting roughly 6 to 12 cycles. TCRdb analysed the 5' RACE reads with MiXCR anew, one entry per CDR3 protein. The profile covers approximately 1.5 million distinct CDR3 sequences, with roughly 32% appearing a single time and roughly 12% taken by the ten largest. The ends were cut back, 3 bases at V and 8 bases at J, with 13 bases in the middle. The CDR3 extends over 13 amino acids.

Sample: blood. The receptor was isolated from a woman in her thirties in good health. The J gene is TRBJ1-2, the V gene TRBV12-3 or TRBV12-4, with D maybe TRBD1 (5 bases). The CDR3 is CASSFRDLRGYTF. CDR3 DNA: TGTGCCAGCAGTTTTAGGGACCTCAGGGGCTACACCTTC.